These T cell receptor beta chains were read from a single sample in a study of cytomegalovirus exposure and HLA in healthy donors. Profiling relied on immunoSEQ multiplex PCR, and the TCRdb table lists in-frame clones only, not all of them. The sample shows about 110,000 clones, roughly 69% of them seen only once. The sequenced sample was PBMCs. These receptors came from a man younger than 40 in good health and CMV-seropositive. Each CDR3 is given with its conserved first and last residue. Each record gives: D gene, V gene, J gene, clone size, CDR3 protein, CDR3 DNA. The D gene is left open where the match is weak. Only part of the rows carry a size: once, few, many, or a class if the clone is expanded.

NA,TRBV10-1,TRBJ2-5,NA,CASNKQEGETQYF,TGCGCCAGCAACAAACAGGAGGGGGAGACCCAGTACTTC
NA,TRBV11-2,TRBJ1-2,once,CASSQGGAIGYTF,TGTGCCAGCAGCCAAGGTGGGGCGATCGGCTACACCTTC
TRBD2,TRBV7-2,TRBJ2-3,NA,CASSFGIAGAGDTQYF,TGTGCCAGCAGCTTCGGGATAGCGGGGGCCGGGGATACGCAGTATTTT
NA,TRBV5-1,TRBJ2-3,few,CASRDGASGLKWGGPLTDTQYF,TGCGCCAGCAGGGATGGGGCCTCAGGGCTCAAGTGGGGGGGCCCCCTTACAGATACGCAGTATTTT
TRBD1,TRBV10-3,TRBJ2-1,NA,CAISPDRGAYNEQFF,TGTGCCATCAGCCCAGACAGGGGCGCCTACAATGAGCAGTTCTTC
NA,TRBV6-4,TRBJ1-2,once,CASSTGGRGYTF,TGTGCCAGCAGCACGGGGGGGAGGGGCTACACCTTC
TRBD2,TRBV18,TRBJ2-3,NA,CASSLTSGGTDTQYF,TGTGCCAGCTCATTAACTAGCGGGGGCACAGATACGCAGTATTTT
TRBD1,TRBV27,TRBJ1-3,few,CASSPQTGSSGNTIYF,TGTGCCAGCAGTCCGCAGACAGGGTCATCTGGAAACACCATATATTTT
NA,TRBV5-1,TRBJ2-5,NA,CASSLDSKETQYF,TGCGCCAGCAGCTTGGACAGCAAAGAGACCCAGTACTTC
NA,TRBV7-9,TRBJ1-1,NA,CASSADSELNTEAFF,TGTGCCAGCAGCGCCGACAGTGAACTGAACACTGAAGCTTTCTTT
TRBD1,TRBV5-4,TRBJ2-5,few,CASSTGQGKETQYF,TGTGCCAGCAGCACTGGACAGGGGAAAGAGACCCAGTACTTC
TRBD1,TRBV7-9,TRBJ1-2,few,CASRGTDSNYGYTF,TGTGCCAGCAGGGGGACAGACTCTAACTATGGCTACACCTTC
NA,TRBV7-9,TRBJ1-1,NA,CASTPRQGLISEAFF,TGTGCCAGCACCCCCAGGCAGGGATTAATTTCTGAAGCTTTCTTT
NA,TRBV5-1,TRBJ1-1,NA,CASSPPGVRAEAFF,TGCGCCAGCAGCCCCCCGGGGGTGAGAGCTGAAGCTTTCTTT
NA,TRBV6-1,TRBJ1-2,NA,CASSVGILYGGYGYTF,TGTGCCAGCAGTGTTGGCATTCTCTATGGAGGTTATGGCTACACCTTC
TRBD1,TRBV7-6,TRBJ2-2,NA,CASTLRGVQGAGELFF,TGTGCCAGCACCCTCAGGGGCGTGCAGGGGGCAGGGGAGCTGTTTTTT
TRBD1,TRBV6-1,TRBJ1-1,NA,CASTRQGNTEAFF,TGTGCCAGCACCAGACAGGGGAACACTGAAGCTTTCTTT
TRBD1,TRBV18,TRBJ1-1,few,CASSPRQGLDTEAFF,TGTGCCAGCTCACCGCGACAGGGCTTAGACACTGAAGCTTTCTTT
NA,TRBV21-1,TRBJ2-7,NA,CASSPLVSHEQYF,TGTGCCAGCAGTCCTTTAGTATCCCACGAGCAGTACTTC
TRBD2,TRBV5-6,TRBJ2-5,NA,CASSLISGGGETQYF,TGTGCCAGCAGCTTGATTAGCGGGGGTGGGGAGACCCAGTACTTC
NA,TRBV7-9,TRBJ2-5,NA,CASSFRGTLEGETQYF,TGTGCCAGCAGCTTCCGCGGGACCTTGGAGGGGGAGACCCAGTACTTC
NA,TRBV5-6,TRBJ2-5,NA,CASSFGTAALEQYF,TGTGCCAGCAGCTTCGGGACTGCCGCCTTGGAGCAGTACTTC
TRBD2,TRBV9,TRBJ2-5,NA,CASSGLVETQYF,TGTGCCAGCTCAGGACTAGTGGAGACCCAGTACTTC
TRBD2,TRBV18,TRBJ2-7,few,CASSPAAGGEQYF,TGTGCCAGCTCACCAGCGGCGGGAGGCGAGCAGTACTTC
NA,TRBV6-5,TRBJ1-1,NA,CASSYRTEGTEAFF,TGTGCCAGCAGTTACCGGACAGAGGGCACTGAAGCTTTCTTT
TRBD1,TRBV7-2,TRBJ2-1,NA,CASSSGTGSYNEQFF,TGTGCCAGCAGCTCCGGGACAGGGTCCTACAATGAGCAGTTCTTC
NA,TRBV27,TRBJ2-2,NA,CASSPLPVPGELFF,TGTGCCAGCAGTCCCCTCCCGGTGCCCGGGGAGCTGTTTTTT
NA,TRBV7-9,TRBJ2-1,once,CASSPTTDYNEQFF,TGTGCCAGCAGCCCAACGACAGACTACAATGAGCAGTTCTTC
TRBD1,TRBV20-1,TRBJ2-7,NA,CSAATGNEQYF,TGCAGTGCTGCGACAGGGAACGAGCAGTACTTC
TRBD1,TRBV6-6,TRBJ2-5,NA,CASRLTGWQETQYF,TGTGCCAGCAGGTTGACAGGGTGGCAAGAGACCCAGTACTTC
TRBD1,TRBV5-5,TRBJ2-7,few,CASSKTGFEQYF,TGTGCCAGCAGCAAGACAGGGTTCGAGCAGTACTTC
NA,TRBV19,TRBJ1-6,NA,CASRTDRNSPLHF,TGTGCCAGTAGAACGGACAGAAATTCACCCCTCCACTTT
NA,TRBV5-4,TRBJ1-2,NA,CASSVPRGDYGYTF,TGTGCCAGCAGCGTGCCCAGGGGCGACTATGGCTACACCTTC
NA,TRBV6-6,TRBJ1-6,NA,CASSYFEGGDSPLHF,TGTGCCAGCAGTTACTTCGAAGGGGGGGACTCACCCCTCCACTTT
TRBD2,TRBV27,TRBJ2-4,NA,CASSLSGGDIQYF,TGTGCCAGCAGTTTGTCTGGGGGGGACATTCAGTACTTC